Each of the 31 T cell receptor beta chains below was sequenced from the same sample in a study of T cells in Graves' hyperthyroidism and ophthalmopathy. TCR beta CDR3 regions were amplified from RNA transcripts. HTBI primers were employed in a first-round RT-PCR of the TCR CDR3. MiXCR, applied by TCRdb to the multiplex PCR reads, yields one record per CDR3 protein. The sample shows more than 500,000 distinct CDR3 sequences, over 12% of them seen only once. The sample taken for sequencing was blood. The source of these receptors is a woman aged 35 to 49 with Graves' ophthalmopathy.

At least ten counts were recorded for this clonotype. The V and J genes are TRBV20-1 and TRBJ2-7; 7 positions agree with TRBD1. V was pared by 2 bases and J by 0 bases, with 4 bases of the junction left unmatched. CDR1 and CDR2 (germline): DFQATT, SNEGSKA (reference sequence). This CDR3 is 14 amino acids long. The CDR3 sequence is CSARRQGDSYEQYF. CDR3 in DNA: TGCAGTGCTAGAAGGCAGGGGGACTCCTACGAGCAGTACTTC.

There are many counts of this clonotype. The chain has TRBV12-3 or TRBV12-4 and TRBJ2-5; D may match TRBD1 or TRBD2 (7 bases each). Trimming pared 5 bases from V and 5 bases from J, leaving 12 bases between. The CDR3 spans 13 residues. For the CDR3, the DNA is TGTGCCAGCAGTCCCCAGGGGGGGGAGACCCAGTACTTC. Translation gives CASSPQGGETQYF.

The table lists this clonotype with many counts. The chain combines TRBV19 with TRBJ1-1; 7 nucleotides agree with TRBD1. This CDR3 contains 15 residues. Unmatched junction bases numbered 6, after V lost 5 bases and J lost 0 bases. Germline values: CDR1 LNHDA, CDR2 SQIVND (reference sequence). CDR3 sequence: CASSAQQGMNTEAFF. Here the CDR3 DNA reads TGTGCCAGTAGTGCTCAACAGGGGATGAACACTGAAGCTTTCTTT.

In its sample, this clonotype was seen many times. The chain links TRBV30 to TRBJ2-5; 7 nucleotides match TRBD1. CDR1 is GTSNPN, CDR2 SVGIG, per germline (reference sequence). J was trimmed by 4 bases and V by 4 bases; bases with no gene match: 6. The CDR3 runs to 13 residues. The CDR3 spells CAWKDRGRETQYF. The CDR3 nucleotides are TGTGCCTGGAAAGATAGGGGGCGAGAGACCCAGTACTTC. Drawing the rest from reference TRBV30 and TRBJ2-5, the complete variable domain is SQTIHQWPATLVQPVGSPLSLECTVEGTSNPNLYWYRQAAGRGLQLLFYSVGIGQISSEVPQNLSASRPQDRQFILSSKKLLLSDSGFYLCAWKDRGRETQYFGPGTRLLVL.

This clonotype was detected ten times or more. The V and J genes are TRBV28 and TRBJ2-4; 8 positions match TRBD1. Unmatched junction bases numbered 4, after V lost 7 bases and J lost 8 bases. The germline CDR1 and CDR2 sequences are MDHEN and SYDVKM. This CDR3 region has 12 residues. The CDR3, as DNA: TGTGCCAGCATGACAGGGGAGGACATTCAGTACTTC. Residues: CASMTGEDIQYF.

This clonotype showed up many times. The chain recombines TRBV29-1 with TRBJ2-7, with D tentatively TRBD1 (6 bases). Germline V CDR1 and CDR2: SQVTM, ANQGSEA. The CDR3 covers 11 residues. V was clipped by 7 bases and J by 7 bases, with 14 bases between them. CDR3 nucleotide sequence: TGCAGCGCAGGGGCCAGAGGGGAGCAGTACTTC. This translates into CSAGARGEQYF.

The chain joins TRBV10-3 to TRBJ2-2; D call uncertain. Germline lookup yields CDR1 ENHRY and CDR2 SYGVKD. The CDR3 covers 15 residues. The ends were cut back, 5 bases at V and 5 bases at J, with 15 bases in the middle. This CDR3 reads CAISRWAGETGELFF. CDR3 nucleotide sequence: TGTGCCATCAGTAGGTGGGCAGGAGAAACCGGGGAGCTGTTTTTT.

The rearrangement links TRBV13 to TRBJ2-6; D possibly matches TRBD1 or TRBD2 (6 bases each). There are 14 residues in the CDR3. The V end lost 8 bases, the J end lost 4 bases, and 12 bases lay between the germline ends. Germline lookup yields CDR1 PRHDT and CDR2 FYEKMQ (reference sequence). CDR3 nucleotides: TGTGCCAGCCTGGGGGGCCGCGGGGCCAACGTCCTGACTTTC. As protein: CASLGGRGANVLTF.

V usage is TRBV6-1 and J usage is TRBJ1-3, with D maybe TRBD1 (5 bases). Germline V gene data show CDR1 as MNHNS and CDR2 as SASEGT. V shed 8 bases and J shed 2 bases, with 19 bases lying between them. The CDR3 covers 16 residues. The CDR3 DNA follows: TGTGCCAGCCTCCAGTTAGGGGCAGGGACTGGAAACACCATATATTTT. This translates into CASLQLGAGTGNTIYF.

This CDR3 is CAISARLAGAYEQYF. DNA of the CDR3: TGTGCCATCAGTGCAAGACTAGCGGGGGCCTACGAGCAGTACTTC. The chain links TRBV10-3 to TRBJ2-7, with 12 nucleotides matching TRBD2. The CDR3 is 15 residues long. CDR1 ENHRY and CDR2 SYGVKD come from the germline V gene. V dropped 4 bases and J dropped 2; count of bases not matched to a gene: 3.

This clonotype has just one count. The J gene is TRBJ2-7, the V gene TRBV11-2, with 9 bases lining up with TRBD2. The germline V gene encodes CDR1 SGHAT and CDR2 FQNNGV. The length of the CDR3 is 16 residues. J lost 2 bases, V lost 0 bases, and 5 bases had no gene match. CDR3 nucleotide sequence: TGTGCCAGCAGCTTAGAGAGGACTAGCGTAACCTACGAGCAGTACTTC. Residues: CASSLERTSVTYEQYF.

The chain couples TRBV3-1 to TRBJ2-7; D unresolved. CDR3 length: 15 amino acids. Germline loops: CDR1 LGHDT, CDR2 YNNKEL (reference sequence). With 1 base removed from V and 2 bases from J, the gap between germline ends came to 12 bases. CDR3 sequence reads: CASSQGGDATYEQYF. As DNA, the CDR3 is TGTGCCAGCAGCCAAGGAGGAGACGCGACCTACGAGCAGTACTTC.

This clonotype has only a few counts. The chain couples TRBV10-2 to TRBJ2-2; D tentatively reads TRBD1 or TRBD2 (5 bases each). CDR1 and CDR2 (germline): WSHSY, SAAADI. The ends were cut back, 10 bases at V and 0 bases at J, with 12 bases in the middle. The CDR3 is 14 residues long. CDR3 coding DNA: TGCGCCATCAGGGAGAATACGAACACCGGGGAGCTGTTTTTT. Translated, it gives CAIRENTNTGELFF.

The chain recombines TRBV19 with TRBJ1-2; D not resolved. The V and J ends lost 0 bases and 6 bases respectively, with 11 bases between them. The CDR3 runs 14 residues. In germline, CDR1 is LNHDA, CDR2 SQIVND (reference sequence). The CDR3 protein is CASSIEEVSHGYTF. DNA of the CDR3: TGTGCCAGTAGTATAGAGGAGGTTTCCCATGGCTACACCTTC.

This clonotype was detected only a few times. The CDR3 bases are TGTGCCTGGAACCCCGGACAGTTCTACGAGCAGTACTTC. This encodes CAWNPGQFYEQYF. The chain couples TRBV30 to TRBJ2-7, with TRBD1 as a possible D gene (6 bases). The germline V gene has CDR1 GTSNPN and CDR2 SVGIG (reference sequence). Between the trimmed V and J ends, which lost 4 bases and 3 bases, there was a span of 13 bases. CDR3 length: 13 residues. The full variable domain, its missing parts supplied by reference TRBV30 and TRBJ2-7, is SQTIHQWPATLVQPVGSPLSLECTVEGTSNPNLYWYRQAAGRGLQLLFYSVGIGQISSEVPQNLSASRPQDRQFILSSKKLLLSDSGFYLCAWNPGQFYEQYFGPGTRLTVT.

This clonotype has a count of ten or more. The chain couples TRBV6-2 or TRBV6-3 to TRBJ2-2, with D perhaps TRBD1 (5 bases). Trimming pared 7 bases from V and 2 bases from J, leaving 14 bases between. The germline V gene has CDR1 MNHEY and CDR2 SVGEGT. The CDR3 is 15 amino acids. The CDR3 region is CASTNWQGNTGELFF. The CDR3 DNA follows: TGTGCCAGCACCAACTGGCAGGGAAACACCGGGGAGCTGTTTTTT.

The sample holds a few counts of this clonotype. The CDR3 DNA is TGTGCCAGCAGCAGTGCCGGGGGGGCGTACGAGCAGTACTTC. Its protein is CASSSAGGAYEQYF. The gene calls are TRBV5-6 and TRBJ2-7, with 8 bases matching TRBD2. Trimming took 4 bases from V and 4 from J; bases not matched to a gene: 7. The length of the CDR3 is 14 residues. CDR1 and CDR2 (germline): SGHDT, YYEEEE.

DNA of the CDR3: TGTGCCAGCAGTTCCTCCGGGACAGGGGAGTCTGGGGCCAACGTCCTGACTTTC. It specifies CASSSSGTGESGANVLTF. The chain uses TRBV27 and TRBJ2-6; 10 bases align to TRBD1. CDR1 MNHEY and CDR2 SMNVEV come from the germline V gene (reference sequence). V trimming: 4 bases; J trimming: 1 base; junction bases outside the gene matches: 7. This CDR3 has 18 amino acids.

This clonotype was seen a handful of times. This could be a read error, since a much larger clone is one nucleotide away. The V call is TRBV10-3, the J call TRBJ2-2, with TRBD1 identical over 8 bases. Germline V lookup: CDR1 ENHRY, CDR2 SYGVKD. The CDR3 is made up of 14 amino acids. The trim removed 10 bases at V and 1 base at J, leaving 5 bases unmatched. For the CDR3, the DNA is TGTGCCACCACCGGGACAGGGAACACCGGGGAGCTGTTTTTT. Protein sequence: CATTGTGNTGELFF.

At least ten counts were recorded for this clonotype. V is TRBV5-1 and J is TRBJ2-6; D may be TRBD1 or TRBD2 (5 bases each). The CDR3 sequence is 18 residues long. Germline CDR1 SGHRS, CDR2 YFSETQ. V gave up 0 bases and J gave up 5 bases, with 18 bases separating them. CDR3 DNA: TGCGCCAGCAGCTTGGGGGCAGGGAGTGAGGCAAGGGCCAACGTCCTGACTTTC. Amino acid sequence: CASSLGAGSEARANVLTF.

This clonotype showed up many times. The chain joins TRBV25-1 to TRBJ2-7, with TRBD1 matching 8 bases. CDR1 MGHDK and CDR2 SYGVNS come from the germline V gene. This CDR3 comprises 15 residues. After removal of 2 bases from V and 5 bases from J, the junction contained 8 bases not matched to a gene. CDR3 DNA sequence: TGTGCCAGCAGTGAAGTGGAGGACAGGGTCCACGAGCAGTACTTC. It codes for CASSEVEDRVHEQYF.

Ten or more counts support this clonotype. The gene calls are TRBV28 and TRBJ2-7; 7 nucleotides line up with TRBD2. Germline V gives CDR1 MDHEN, CDR2 SYDVKM. The CDR3 loop spans 13 amino acids. After removal of 7 bases from V and 1 base from J, the junction contained 4 bases not matched to a gene. The CDR3, as DNA: TGTGCCAGCACCCTTAGCGGGTCCTACGAGCAGTACTTC. Encoded protein: CASTLSGSYEQYF. Drawing the rest from reference TRBV28 and TRBJ2-7, the complete variable domain is DVKVTQSSRYLVKRTGEKVFLECVQDMDHENMFWYRQDPGLGLRLIYFSYDVKMKEKGDIPEGYSVSREKKERFSLILESASTNQTSMYLCASTLSGSYEQYFGPGTRLTVT.

The chain employs TRBV19 and TRBJ2-7; tentatively, D is TRBD1 (5 bases). Germline values: CDR1 LNHDA, CDR2 SQIVND (reference sequence). V lost 2 bases and J 2 bases, leaving 13 bases between the germline ends. The CDR3 is 15 residues long. CDR3 coding DNA: TGTGCCAGTAGTATATCGTGGGGCCCCACCTACGAGCAGTACTTC. Its translation: CASSISWGPTYEQYF.

This clonotype was seen ten or more times. V gene TRBV11-1 combines with J gene TRBJ2-7, with 8 bases matching TRBD2. CDR3 length: 15 amino acids. With 4 bases clipped from V and 4 bases from J, the junction kept 9 bases outside the gene matches. The germline V gene encodes CDR1 SGHAT and CDR2 FQDESV (reference sequence). The CDR3 sequence is CASSYRTSTNYEQYF. The CDR3, as DNA: TGTGCCAGCAGCTATAGGACTAGCACGAATTACGAGCAGTACTTC.

The table lists this clonotype with many counts. This chain's CDR3 is CASSPGSGAKNTEAFF. CDR3 bases: TGTGCCAGCAGCCCAGGATCAGGGGCTAAGAACACTGAAGCTTTCTTT. The V call is TRBV28, the J call TRBJ1-1; a weak D match, TRBD1 (6 bases). There are 16 residues in the CDR3. Trimming took 6 bases from V and 1 from J, leaving 18 bases between them. The germline gives CDR1 MDHEN, CDR2 SYDVKM.

The sample holds many counts of this clonotype. The V gene is TRBV7-9, the J gene TRBJ2-7, with D uncertain. CDR1 and CDR2 (germline): SEHNR, FQNEAQ (reference sequence). Trimming pared 7 bases from V and 5 bases from J, leaving 9 bases between. This CDR3 has 11 amino acids. The CDR3 loop reads CASTNLNEQYF. CDR3 sequence (DNA): TGTGCCAGCACAAATTTGAACGAGCAGTACTTC.

In this sample, this clonotype turned up many times. A much larger clone differs by one base, so this may be a read error. The gene calls are TRBV28 and TRBJ1-2; D may be TRBD1 (5 bases). Germline-derived CDR1 and CDR2 are MDHEN and SYDVKM. The CDR3 is 13 amino acids. The CDR3 loop reads CAGRPSGSDGYTF. The DNA of the CDR3 is TGTGCCGGCAGGCCCTCAGGGTCAGATGGCTACACCTTC.

This clonotype was seen ten or more times. The J gene is TRBJ2-5, the V gene TRBV27, with D uncertain. Germline V lookup: CDR1 MNHEY, CDR2 SMNVEV (reference sequence). The germline V and J ends were trimmed by 3 bases and 0 bases, with 17 bases remaining between them. This CDR3 has 17 amino acids. DNA of the CDR3: TGTGCCAGCAGTTTTAGGGCAGGCCAGACGTACCAAGAGACCCAGTACTTC. It translates to CASSFRAGQTYQETQYF.

The V gene is TRBV12-3 or TRBV12-4, the J gene TRBJ2-3; 7 nucleotides align to TRBD1. The CDR3 is 14 residues long. V dropped 8 bases and J dropped 2; count of bases not matched to a gene: 7. DNA of the CDR3: TGTGCCAGCGGCCGGACAGGAGACACAGATACGCAGTATTTT. It translates to CASGRTGDTDTQYF.

CDR3 loop: CASSYGASFGETQYF. CDR3 coding DNA: TGTGCCAGCAGTTACGGCGCGTCCTTCGGGGAGACCCAGTACTTC. This sequence joins TRBV6-5 and TRBJ2-5; D not resolved. The CDR3 spans 15 residues. V lost 2 bases and J 5 bases, leaving 15 bases between the germline ends. Looked up from germline, CDR1 is MNHEY and CDR2 is SVGAGI.

This clonotype appeared a few times. J is TRBJ1-3 and V is TRBV12-3 or TRBV12-4, with no clear D. Trimming took 5 bases from V and 0 from J, leaving 11 bases between them. The CDR3 runs to 15 residues. This CDR3 reads CASSPQAISGNTIYF. The DNA for the CDR3 is TGTGCCAGCAGTCCTCAGGCGATCTCTGGAAACACCATATATTTT.